The 25 T cell receptor beta chains in this list originate from one sample, sequenced in a study of OX40 agonist ivuxolimab in advanced cancers. Repertoires were generated with immunoSEQ multiplex PCR, while TCRdb's copy carries only in-frame clones and drops some. The sample has about 79,000 clones; about 94% are singletons. The sequencing here drew on CD4+ or CD8+ T cells sorted from blood, taken in a trial of the OX40 agonist ivuxolimab. The receptors shown here come from an adult with an advanced solid tumor such as melanoma, head and neck, liver or kidney cancer.

The V call is TRBV6-5, the J call TRBJ1-1; the D is unclear. CDR3 size: 13 residues. Germline lookup yields CDR1 MNHEY and CDR2 SVGAGI. Deletions cut 6 bases from V and 2 bases from J, with 10 bases between. The CDR3 protein is CASRLGSNTEAFF. CDR3 coding DNA: TGTGCCAGCAGACTAGGATCTAACACTGAAGCTTTCTTT.

CDR3 protein: CAISDGYSRNEQFF. CDR3 sequence (DNA): TGTGCCATCAGTGATGGGTATTCTAGGAATGAGCAGTTCTTC. The chain has TRBV10-3 and TRBJ2-1; the D is unclear. CDR3 length: 14 amino acids. In germline, CDR1 is ENHRY, CDR2 SYGVKD. V lost 3 bases to trimming and J lost 7 bases, with 13 bases between them.

J is TRBJ2-3 and V is TRBV7-8; weak D call: TRBD1 (6 bases). CDR3 length: 14 residues. Per germline, CDR1 SGHVS and CDR2 FQNEAQ. V gave up 5 bases and J gave up 3 bases, with 12 bases separating them. The CDR3 loop reads CASSQGGSTDTQYF. CDR3 nucleotides: TGTGCCAGCAGCCAAGGGGGTAGTACAGATACGCAGTATTTT.

The sample holds one count of this clone. This chain joins TRBV7-6 and TRBJ2-3, with unresolved D. V gave up 4 bases and J gave up 0 bases, with 14 bases separating them. Per germline, CDR1 SGHVS and CDR2 FNYEAQ. The CDR3 loop spans 16 amino acids. CDR3 bases: TGTGCCAGCAGCTCCCTATCACCACAAAGCACAGATACGCAGTATTTT. The encoded protein is CASSSLSPQSTDTQYF.

V usage is TRBV11-2 and J usage is TRBJ2-7; D may match TRBD1 or TRBD2 (5 bases each). Trimming took 3 bases from V and 3 from J, leaving 15 bases between them. Germline V CDR1 and CDR2: SGHAT, FQNNGV. The CDR3 is made up of 15 amino acids. The CDR3 nucleotides read TGTGCCAGCAGCTTTAGCACTAGGGACCACTACGAGCAGTACTTC. Protein product: CASSFSTRDHYEQYF.

This sequence joins TRBV7-6 and TRBJ2-3, with 9 bases lining up with TRBD2. The CDR3 loop spans 17 amino acids. J lost 5 bases, V lost 0 bases, and 9 bases had no gene match. Looked up from germline, CDR1 is SGHVS and CDR2 is FNYEAQ. This CDR3 reads CASSLAMREGRGDTQYF. For the CDR3, the DNA is TGTGCCAGCAGCTTAGCGATGCGGGAGGGCCGGGGAGATACGCAGTATTTT.

This clone was seen more than once but under ten times. This chain uses TRBV6-1 with TRBJ2-7; a possible D gene is TRBD1 (6 bases). This CDR3 has 12 amino acids. V was pared by 10 bases and J by 5 bases, with 15 bases between. Per germline, CDR1 MNHNS and CDR2 SASEGT. The CDR3 sequence: CATDRSPDEQYF. For the CDR3, the DNA is TGTGCCACCGACAGGAGCCCAGACGAGCAGTACTTC.

CDR3 protein: CASSLSKRGNQPQHF. The CDR3 DNA reads as TGTGCCAGCAGTTTAAGCAAAAGGGGCAATCAGCCCCAGCATTTT. The gene calls are TRBV27 and TRBJ1-5; D ambiguous. Germline V lookup: CDR1 MNHEY, CDR2 SMNVEV (reference sequence). V was clipped by 2 bases and J by 2 bases, with 10 bases between them. CDR3 length: 15 amino acids.

This clone was seen a handful of times. The chain is built from TRBV10-3 and TRBJ2-2; D remains ambiguous. This CDR3 region has 13 residues. Trimming removed 7 bases from V and 2 bases from J, with 8 bases in between. In germline, CDR1 is ENHRY, CDR2 SYGVKD. The CDR3 nucleotides are TGTGCCATCAAAACGGACAACACCGGGGAGCTGTTTTTT. Protein: CAIKTDNTGELFF.

The V call is TRBV19, the J call TRBJ2-1; D may be TRBD1 (7 bases). The germline V gene encodes CDR1 LNHDA and CDR2 SQIVND (reference sequence). The V end was cut by 6 bases, the J end by 8 bases, with 20 bases between. This CDR3 has 15 residues. The CDR3 coding sequence is TGTGCCAGTAGCAAATCAGGGGGGATTTTTGATGAGCAGTTCTTC. Amino acid sequence: CASSKSGGIFDEQFF.

This clone was recorded only once. The V call is TRBV6-5, the J call TRBJ2-3; 7 positions match TRBD2. This CDR3 has 15 residues. The V and J ends lost 5 bases and 4 bases, in that order; junction bases with no gene match: 9. The germline V gene encodes CDR1 MNHEY and CDR2 SVGAGI. The CDR3 coding sequence is TGTGCCAGCAGTGCGACTAGCAATTCTCCAGATACGCAGTATTTT. Translated, it gives CASSATSNSPDTQYF.

The V call is TRBV18, the J call TRBJ2-1; D is uncertain. CDR3 length: 12 residues. Trimming pared 4 bases from V and 5 bases from J, leaving 6 bases between. Per the germline V gene, CDR1 is KGHSH and CDR2 is LQKENI. The DNA for the CDR3 is TGTGCCAGCTCACAGGGTGACAATGAGCAGTTCTTC. Translated, it gives CASSQGDNEQFF. Based on the CDR3 plus reference TRBV18 and TRBJ2-1, the full variable domain is NAGVMQNPRHLVRRRGQEARLRCSPMKGHSHVYWYRQLPEEGLKFMVYLQKENIIDESGMPKERFSAEFPKEGPSILRIQQVVRGDSAAYFCASSQGDNEQFFGPGTRLTVL.

V usage is TRBV5-1 and J usage is TRBJ2-7; perhaps TRBD2 as D (6 bases). V lost 0 bases, J lost 3 bases, and 13 bases lay in between. Germline V CDR1 and CDR2: SGHRS, YFSETQ. CDR3 size: 15 residues. CDR3 DNA sequence: TGCGCCAGCAGCTTGGCCCAGGGAGGTTTCTACGAGCAGTACTTC. Translation gives CASSLAQGGFYEQYF.

The chain has TRBV5-1 and TRBJ1-1, with D unclear. Germline V gene data show CDR1 as SGHRS and CDR2 as YFSETQ. The V end lost 4 bases, the J end lost 4 bases, and 14 bases lay between the germline ends. The CDR3 totals 14 residues. As DNA, the CDR3 is TGCGCCAGCAGCCAGGTTGGGGTGACCACTGAAGCTTTCTTT. It translates to CASSQVGVTTEAFF.

The chain joins TRBV6-5 to TRBJ2-2; D is uncertain. The CDR3 consists of 12 residues. The germline V gene has CDR1 MNHEY and CDR2 SVGAGI. V was clipped by 5 bases and J by 6 bases, with 7 bases between them. CDR3 sequence reads: CASSRTSGELFF. The CDR3 DNA reads TGTGCCAGCAGTCGGACCTCCGGGGAGCTGTTTTTT.

The J gene is TRBJ2-7, the V gene TRBV6-1; D is unresolved. The CDR3 consists of 12 residues. V lost 1 base to trimming and J lost 4 bases, with 5 bases between them. Germline V lookup: CDR1 MNHNS, CDR2 SASEGT. CDR3 bases: TGTGCCAGCAGTGAAGAGGGTTACGAGCAGTACTTC. Its translation is CASSEEGYEQYF.

V gene TRBV19 combines with J gene TRBJ1-5; D not resolved. Deletions cut 5 bases from V and 5 bases from J, with 25 bases between. The germline gives CDR1 LNHDA, CDR2 SQIVND (reference sequence). This CDR3 spans 18 amino acids. The CDR3 nucleotides are TGTGCCAGTAGTGGGCGGCAGGTAGCAGAGGAGGGAGATCAGCCCCAGCATTTT. As protein: CASSGRQVAEEGDQPQHF.

This rearrangement joins TRBV27 to TRBJ2-7; 9 bases agree with TRBD2. V lost 6 bases to trimming and J lost 4 bases; unmatched junction nucleotides: 7. Germline V gene data show CDR1 as MNHEY and CDR2 as SMNVEV (reference sequence). This CDR3 is built from 14 residues. DNA for the CDR3: TGTGCCAGCAGCCCGGGACTAGCACCTTACGAGCAGTACTTC. Translated: CASSPGLAPYEQYF.

The chain joins TRBV5-6 to TRBJ1-1; D not resolved. CDR3 length: 13 amino acids. Germline CDR1 is SGHDT and CDR2 is YYEEEE. V lost 4 bases to trimming and J lost 3 bases, with 10 bases between them. DNA for the CDR3: TGTGCCAGCAGCACGGGTGGGGACACTGAAGCTTTCTTT. It codes for CASSTGGDTEAFF.

The V gene is TRBV5-4, the J gene TRBJ2-7; no clear D. The ends were cut back, 4 bases at V and 0 bases at J, with 14 bases in the middle. The CDR3 spans 15 residues. The germline CDR1 and CDR2 sequences are SGHNT and YYREEE (reference sequence). This CDR3 reads CASSAFWGSSYEQYF. CDR3 DNA: TGTGCCAGCAGCGCATTTTGGGGAAGCTCCTACGAGCAGTACTTC.

The J gene is TRBJ1-2, the V gene TRBV4-1; 7 bases fit TRBD1. V was pared by 1 base and J by 2 bases, with 7 bases of the junction left unmatched. Germline loops: CDR1 MGHRA, CDR2 YSYEKL. The CDR3 runs 16 residues. CDR3 coding DNA: TGCGCCAGCAGCCAAGTTCCGGGACAGATCAACTATGGCTACACCTTC. Protein product: CASSQVPGQINYGYTF.

The J gene is TRBJ1-1, the V gene TRBV19; D not resolved. The V end lost 3 bases, the J end lost 0 bases, and 2 bases lay between the germline ends. CDR1 and CDR2 (germline): LNHDA, SQIVND (reference sequence). CDR3 length equals 12 residues. The DNA of the CDR3 is TGTGCCAGTAGTATTCTGAACACTGAAGCTTTCTTT. Its translation is CASSILNTEAFF.

The chain couples TRBV13 to TRBJ1-6; TRBD1 matches 7 bases. CDR1 is PRHDT, CDR2 FYEKMQ, per germline (reference sequence). This CDR3 comprises 15 residues. After removal of 5 bases from V and 7 bases from J, the junction contained 8 bases not matched to a gene. CDR3 nucleotides: TGTGCCAGCAGCCCCCGGGGCAGGGGGAATTCACCCCTCCACTTT. It codes for CASSPRGRGNSPLHF.

This clone was counted a few times. V is TRBV19 and J is TRBJ2-3; possibly TRBD1 for D (5 bases). Trimming removed 2 bases from V and 0 bases from J, with 6 bases in between. The CDR3 has 14 amino acids. The germline V gene encodes CDR1 LNHDA and CDR2 SQIVND (reference sequence). In DNA, the CDR3 is TGTGCCAGTAGTATAAGGGGCAGCACAGATACGCAGTATTTT. As protein: CASSIRGSTDTQYF.

V gene TRBV27 combines with J gene TRBJ1-5; D remains unclear. Germline lookup yields CDR1 MNHEY and CDR2 SMNVEV (reference sequence). The CDR3 covers 16 residues. Trimming removed 0 bases from V and 0 bases from J, with 9 bases in between. Here the CDR3 reads CASSLSGPNSNQPQHF. DNA of the CDR3: TGTGCCAGCAGTTTATCCGGTCCTAATAGCAATCAGCCCCAGCATTTT.